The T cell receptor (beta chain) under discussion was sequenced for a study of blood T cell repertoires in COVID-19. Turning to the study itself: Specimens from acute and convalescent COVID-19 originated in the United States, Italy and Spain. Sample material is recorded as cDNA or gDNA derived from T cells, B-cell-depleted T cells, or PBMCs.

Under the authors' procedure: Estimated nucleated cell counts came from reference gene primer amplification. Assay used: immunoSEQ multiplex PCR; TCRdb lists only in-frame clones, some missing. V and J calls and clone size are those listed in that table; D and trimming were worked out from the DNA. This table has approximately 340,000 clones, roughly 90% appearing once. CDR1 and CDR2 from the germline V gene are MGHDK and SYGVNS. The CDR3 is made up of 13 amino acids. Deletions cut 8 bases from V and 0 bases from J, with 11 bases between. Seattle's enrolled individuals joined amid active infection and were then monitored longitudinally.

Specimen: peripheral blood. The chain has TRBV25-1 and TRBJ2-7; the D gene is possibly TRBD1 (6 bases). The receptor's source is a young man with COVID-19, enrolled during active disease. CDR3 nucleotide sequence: TGTGCCAGCGAATCGGACAGCTCCTACGAGCAGTACTTC. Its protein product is CASESDSSYEQYF.